The 32 T cell receptor beta chains in this list originate from one sample, sequenced in a study of blood T cell repertoires in COVID-19. Clones were read by immunoSEQ multiplex PCR, and TCRdb kept only the in-frame ones, dropping some. The table includes 250,000 to 300,000 clones, around nine tenths detected once. The sequenced sample was peripheral blood. These receptors all stem from a woman aged 25 to 39 with COVID-19, enrolled during active disease.

The rearrangement uses TRBV7-3 and TRBJ2-1; 7 positions match TRBD1. This CDR3 is 15 amino acids long. Germline-derived CDR1 and CDR2 are SGHTA and FQGTGA. V was pared by 2 bases and J by 2 bases, with 3 bases of the junction left unmatched. CDR3 residues: CASSLPGTAYNEQFF. In DNA, the CDR3 is TGTGCCAGCAGCTTACCTGGGACAGCCTACAATGAGCAGTTCTTC.

This chain joins TRBV5-1 and TRBJ2-5; D uncertain. The CDR3 spans 13 residues. The V end was cut by 0 bases, the J end by 4 bases, with 7 bases between. Germline lookup yields CDR1 SGHRS and CDR2 YFSETQ. CDR3 in amino acids: CASSLVSRETQYF. CDR3 nucleotides: TGCGCCAGCAGCTTGGTGTCCCGAGAGACCCAGTACTTC.

This clone has just a few counts. The chain has TRBV6-5 and TRBJ2-7, with a possible D match to TRBD1 (5 bases). CDR3 length: 12 residues. From germline, CDR1 is MNHEY and CDR2 SVGAGI. V lost 6 bases, J lost 3 bases, and 9 bases lay in between. The CDR3 DNA reads as TGTGCCAGCAGCATTACAGGCTACGAGCAGTACTTC. Translation: CASSITGYEQYF.

The V and J genes are TRBV7-2 and TRBJ1-5; D perhaps matches TRBD1 (5 bases). Trimming took off 4 bases at V and 5 bases at J, with 12 bases between the two ends. The CDR3 length is 14 residues. Germline V gene sequence: CDR1 SGHTA, CDR2 FQGNSA. The CDR3 coding sequence is TGTGCCAGCAGCTGGCGGGAGGGGCATCAGCCCCAGCATTTT. Its translation is CASSWREGHQPQHF.

The chain is built from TRBV6-5 and TRBJ2-7, with 8 bases identical to TRBD1. V was pared by 11 bases and J by 7 bases, with 13 bases of the junction left unmatched. Germline V gene lookup returns CDR1 MNHEY and CDR2 SVGAGI. The CDR3 extends over 13 amino acids. The CDR3 coding sequence is TGTGCCGGACGTACGACAGGGGTAAGGGAGCAGTACTTC. Amino acid sequence: CAGRTTGVREQYF.

Only a few counts were recorded for this clone. This chain joins TRBV5-6 and TRBJ2-5, with 8 bases fitting TRBD1. CDR1 is SGHDT, CDR2 YYEEEE, per germline. The CDR3 length is 14 residues. J gave up 5 bases and V 3 bases, and 6 bases lay outside the gene matches. The CDR3: CASSSRTGFETQYF. CDR3 DNA sequence: TGTGCCAGCAGCTCTAGGACAGGGTTTGAGACCCAGTACTTC.

CDR3 DNA sequence: TGTGCCAGCAGACTTACAGGGTATAACAATCAGCCCCAGCATTTT. It yields the protein CASRLTGYNNQPQHF. The chain combines TRBV6-5 with TRBJ1-5; a weak D match, TRBD1 (6 bases). This CDR3 has 15 residues. Per germline, CDR1 MNHEY and CDR2 SVGAGI. V lost 6 bases and J 3 bases, leaving 15 bases between the germline ends.

Concerning this clone itself: Lacking the conserved final phenylalanine or tryptophan, this CDR3 likely reflects a read error. The limits of the CDR3 on the DNA are not certain, so only TCRdb's listed CDR3 is given. This chain uses TRBV6-1 with TRBJ1-2; TRBD1 is taken as the D call from the table, unchecked against the DNA. A total of 11 residues make up the CDR3, ends included. Germline-derived CDR1 and CDR2 are MNHNS and SASEGT. CDR3 protein: CASSDGTGPSS.

The V gene is TRBV5-1, the J gene TRBJ1-5; D might be TRBD1 (6 bases). CDR3 size: 13 residues. The V end was cut by 4 bases, the J end by 8 bases, with 13 bases between. CDR1 and CDR2 (germline): SGHRS, YFSETQ. The CDR3 nucleotides read TGCGCCAGCAGCCTCACAGGGATGGAGCCCCAGCATTTT. This sequence encodes CASSLTGMEPQHF.

This chain connects TRBV10-3 to TRBJ1-2; 8 bases agree with TRBD1. This CDR3 contains 14 residues. Germline V CDR1 and CDR2: ENHRY, SYGVKD. The junction had 6 bases not matched to a gene; V was cut back by 1 base and J by 8 bases. The CDR3 coding sequence is TGTGCCATCAGTGAGTTTGGGACAGGCGAAGGCTACACCTTC. Translated, it gives CAISEFGTGEGYTF.

This clone was seen only a few times. J is TRBJ2-7 and V is TRBV9; TRBD1 aligns across 7 bases. Germline trimming cut 4 bases from V and 5 bases from J; bases unmatched to any gene: 18. Germline V gives CDR1 SGDLS, CDR2 YYNGEE. The CDR3 runs 17 residues. The CDR3 DNA reads TGTGCCAGCAGCTCTACCCTAAGACAGGGTCTTGCGGACGAGCAGTACTTC. Its protein is CASSSTLRQGLADEQYF.

This clone was counted many times. The rearrangement joins TRBV19 to TRBJ2-7, with unresolved D. Germline V gene lookup returns CDR1 LNHDA and CDR2 SQIVND (reference sequence). There are 14 residues in the CDR3. With 3 bases removed from V and 5 bases from J, the gap between germline ends came to 14 bases. For the CDR3, the DNA is TGTGCCAGTAGTATTTTTGGAGACGTCAACGAGCAGTACTTC. Translated: CASSIFGDVNEQYF.

The chain is built from TRBV5-6 and TRBJ2-5; D may be TRBD1 (5 bases). V lost 0 bases and J lost 2, with 11 bases in between. This CDR3 region has 15 residues. CDR1 SGHDT and CDR2 YYEEEE come from the germline V gene. In DNA, the CDR3 is TGTGCCAGCAGCTTGGCGCAGGGCGCTCAAGAGACCCAGTACTTC. Encoded protein: CASSLAQGAQETQYF.

This clone was counted a few times. This chain uses TRBV5-8 with TRBJ1-5, with D perhaps matching TRBD1 (6 bases). The CDR3 sequence is 15 residues long. V was shortened by 2 bases and J by 7 bases, with 16 bases between the two germline ends. The germline CDR1 and CDR2 sequences are SGHTS and YDEGEE. CDR3: CASSFFIGGQQPQHF. The CDR3 DNA follows: TGTGCCAGCAGCTTTTTTATAGGGGGACAACAGCCCCAGCATTTT.

The J gene is TRBJ1-2, the V gene TRBV7-9; D remains ambiguous. V dropped 1 base and J dropped 7 bases, with 7 bases sitting between them. This CDR3 contains 12 residues. Germline V gene sequence: CDR1 SEHNR, CDR2 FQNEAQ (reference sequence). The DNA for the CDR3 is TGTGCCAGCAGCTTAGTAGCTGGTGGCTACACCTTC. This codes for CASSLVAGGYTF.

A remark on this clone: Relative to the germline gene, one junction end is altered; a read error may explain this. CDR3 sequence (DNA): TGTGCCAGCAGTTACTCGACGAGGAGGACTAGCGGGATAGTCTTC. It specifies CASSYSTRRTSGIVF. This chain links TRBV6-6 with TRBJ2-7; 12 nucleotides agree with TRBD2. The germline CDR1 and CDR2 sequences are MNHNY and SVGAGI (reference sequence). The CDR3 contains 15 residues.

This sequence joins TRBV18 and TRBJ1-6; D is perhaps TRBD1 (6 bases). This CDR3 is 15 amino acids long. Germline CDR1 KGHSH, CDR2 LQKENI. The V and J ends lost 6 bases and 7 bases respectively, with 16 bases between them. CDR3: CASSRQVRSNSPLHF. CDR3 nucleotide sequence: TGTGCCAGCTCCCGACAGGTGCGATCGAATTCACCCCTCCACTTT.

The genes are TRBV5-4 and TRBJ2-1; perhaps TRBD2 as D (5 bases). Germline V gene sequence: CDR1 SGHNT, CDR2 YYREEE (reference sequence). Trimming took 0 bases from V and 1 from J, leaving 8 bases between them. The CDR3 sequence is 15 residues long. The CDR3 bases are TGTGCCAGCAGCTTGGTAGCGCGGTCCTACAATGAGCAGTTCTTC. Protein: CASSLVARSYNEQFF.

The rearrangement uses TRBV28 and TRBJ2-1, with 7 bases identical to TRBD1. The CDR3 runs 17 residues. The V and J ends lost 7 bases and 1 base, in that order; junction bases with no gene match: 13. Germline V lookup: CDR1 MDHEN, CDR2 SYDVKM. Here the CDR3 reads CASTLDPYRGSYNEQFF. The CDR3 DNA reads TGTGCCAGCACCCTTGACCCTTACAGGGGTTCCTACAATGAGCAGTTCTTC.

V is TRBV6-5 and J is TRBJ2-1; TRBD1 agrees at 9 bases. Germline CDR1 reads MNHEY; CDR2 reads SVGAGI. V was clipped by 5 bases and J by 4 bases; unmatched bases: 6. CDR3 length: 15 residues. The CDR3 region has the DNA TGTGCCAGCAGTCCGACAGGGGGGAAATACAATGAGCAGTTCTTC. Translated, it gives CASSPTGGKYNEQFF.

This clone was recorded once. The chain couples TRBV5-1 to TRBJ2-7; 9 bases match TRBD1. This CDR3 spans 14 amino acids. CDR1 and CDR2 from the germline V gene are SGHRS and YFSETQ. V lost 5 bases, J lost 1 base, and 4 bases stayed unmatched. CDR3: CASSTGTGSYEQYF. For the CDR3, the DNA is TGCGCCAGCAGTACCGGGACAGGGTCCTACGAGCAGTACTTC. Variable domain in full (rest from reference TRBV5-1 and TRBJ2-7): KAGVTQTPRYLIKTRGQQVTLSCSPISGHRSVSWYQQTPGQGLQFLFEYFSETQRNKGNFPGRFSGRQFSNSRSEMNVSTLELGDSALYLCASSTGTGSYEQYFGPGTRLTVT.

The J gene is TRBJ2-3, the V gene TRBV7-9, with unresolved D. The CDR3 spans 15 residues. Per germline, CDR1 SEHNR and CDR2 FQNEAQ (reference sequence). V gave up 2 bases and J gave up 0 bases, with 9 bases separating them. Written as DNA, the CDR3 is TGTGCCAGCAGCTTAAGTTTGCGGAGCACAGATACGCAGTATTTT. It translates to CASSLSLRSTDTQYF.

The V and J genes are TRBV11-1 and TRBJ1-4, with no clear D. This CDR3 has 12 residues. Trimming left V 3 bases short and J 10 bases short, with 9 bases between. The germline V gene encodes CDR1 SGHAT and CDR2 FQDESV (reference sequence). The CDR3 DNA reads TGTGCCAGCAGCTTCAGACTGGGAAAACTGTTTTTT. It encodes CASSFRLGKLFF.

The rearrangement uses TRBV27 and TRBJ2-7; maybe TRBD2 (6 bases). CDR3 length equals 15 residues. With 7 bases removed from V and 1 base from J, the gap between germline ends came to 17 bases. Germline V gives CDR1 MNHEY, CDR2 SMNVEV (reference sequence). The CDR3 loop reads CASNRRDGGSYEQYF. The CDR3, as DNA: TGTGCCAGCAATCGCAGGGACGGGGGATCCTACGAGCAGTACTTC.

The chain couples TRBV5-4 to TRBJ2-2; possibly TRBD2 for D (6 bases). CDR1 is SGHNT and CDR2 is YYREEE in the germline V gene (reference sequence). There are 15 residues in the CDR3. Trimming pared 4 bases from V and 1 base from J, leaving 11 bases between. This CDR3 is CASSTGLGNTGELFF. CDR3 in DNA: TGTGCCAGCAGCACGGGACTGGGGAACACCGGGGAGCTGTTTTTT.

The table lists this clone with a few counts. The rearrangement joins TRBV29-1 to TRBJ1-1, with D unclear. Trimming stripped 6 bases from V and 4 bases from J, with 9 bases between. The CDR3 has 11 residues. Germline CDR1 reads SQVTM; CDR2 reads ANQGSEA. CDR3 nucleotides: TGCAGCGTGAGGTCGACCACTGAAGCTTTCTTT. It yields the protein CSVRSTTEAFF.

This clone was detected a few times. This chain connects TRBV6-4 to TRBJ2-3, with 9 positions matching TRBD1. The CDR3 contains 14 residues. The germline V gene has CDR1 MRHNA and CDR2 SNTAGT. The V segment lost 5 bases and the J segment 1 base; nucleotides outside the gene matches: 1. For the CDR3, the DNA is TGTGCCAGCAGTCGACAGGGGGGCACAGATACGCAGTATTTT. Its protein is CASSRQGGTDTQYF.

The chain combines TRBV30 with TRBJ1-5; D is possibly TRBD1 (5 bases). Trimming took 0 bases from V and 3 from J, leaving 9 bases between them. Per germline, CDR1 GTSNPN and CDR2 SVGIG (reference sequence). The CDR3 covers 14 residues. CDR3 sequence: CAWSVGALNQPQHF. The CDR3 coding sequence is TGTGCCTGGAGTGTAGGGGCGCTCAATCAGCCCCAGCATTTT. The complete variable domain, with remaining parts taken from reference TRBV30 and TRBJ1-5, reads SQTIHQWPATLVQPVGSPLSLECTVEGTSNPNLYWYRQAAGRGLQLLFYSVGIGQISSEVPQNLSASRPQDRQFILSSKKLLLSDSGFYLCAWSVGALNQPQHFGDGTRLSIL.

Only a few counts were recorded for this clone. V gene TRBV7-8 combines with J gene TRBJ2-2; 7 bases map to TRBD2. This CDR3 comprises 16 residues. The V gene end was trimmed by 4 bases and the J gene end by 8 bases; junction bases not matched to a gene: 13. The V gene's germline CDR1 is SGHVS and CDR2 FQNEAQ. CDR3 sequence: CASSSRVAGVPGELFF. CDR3 bases: TGTGCCAGCAGCTCTAGGGTTGCGGGAGTGCCGGGGGAGCTGTTTTTT.

The CDR3: CASSSRLAGAREQYF. DNA for the CDR3: TGTGCCAGCAGTTCCCGACTAGCGGGAGCGAGGGAGCAGTACTTC. The chain carries TRBV27 and TRBJ2-7; 12 bases map to TRBD2. V was clipped by 4 bases and J by 7 bases; unmatched bases: 8. The germline V gene has CDR1 MNHEY and CDR2 SMNVEV (reference sequence). This CDR3 region has 15 residues.

The DNA of the CDR3 is TGTGCCAGCAGTTTAGCGCGGGAAACTGAAGCTTTCTTT. Amino acid sequence: CASSLARETEAFF. The chain joins TRBV27 to TRBJ1-1; no reliable D call. This CDR3 has 13 amino acids. The V and J ends lost 2 bases and 5 bases respectively, with 9 bases between them. Per germline, CDR1 MNHEY and CDR2 SMNVEV (reference sequence).

The chain employs TRBV11-2 and TRBJ1-2; D perhaps matches TRBD1 (6 bases). This CDR3 is built from 14 residues. V lost 5 bases to trimming and J lost 4 bases, with 14 bases between them. The germline V gene has CDR1 SGHAT and CDR2 FQNNGV. The CDR3 is CASSRQGPSYGYTF. Here the CDR3 DNA reads TGTGCCAGCAGCCGCCAGGGGCCCTCCTATGGCTACACCTTC.